Listed below are T cell receptor beta chains from one sample, sequenced in a study of T-cell memory formation after mild COVID-19. One entry per CDR3 protein results from TCRdb running MiXCR on the 5' RACE reads. The sample holds 500,000 to 600,000 distinct CDR3 sequences; about 20% are singletons and the top ten take 12%. Sequenced material: PBMCs or a T cell subset sorted from them (not recorded which). These receptors all stem from an adult woman who had mild COVID-19 (a few samples of this study predate the infection). Cell type and time point are not known. Each CDR3 is given with its conserved first and last residue. D genes are given only for firm matches.

d_gene: .; v_gene: TRBV5-6; j_gene: TRBJ2-5; CDR3aa: CASSLPAPVAQYF
d_gene: .; v_gene: TRBV7-2; j_gene: TRBJ1-1; CDR3aa: CASSLGVGTEAFF
d_gene: .; v_gene: TRBV10-3; j_gene: TRBJ2-1; CDR3aa: CAISESTGTYNEQFF
d_gene: .; v_gene: TRBV25-1; j_gene: TRBJ1-6; CDR3aa: CASSATRFSSPLHF
d_gene: TRBD1; v_gene: TRBV12-3/TRBV12-4; j_gene: TRBJ2-5; CDR3aa: CASSPPRGTIQETQYF
d_gene: TRBD2; v_gene: TRBV2; j_gene: TRBJ2-7; CDR3aa: CASTIGLGLYEQYF
d_gene: .; v_gene: TRBV19; j_gene: TRBJ2-3; CDR3aa: CASMDTLTDTQYF
d_gene: TRBD2; v_gene: TRBV7-2; j_gene: TRBJ2-1; CDR3aa: CASSLGRGGRYNEQFF
d_gene: .; v_gene: TRBV11-3; j_gene: TRBJ1-2; CDR3aa: CASSLSSVATF
d_gene: .; v_gene: TRBV6-6; j_gene: TRBJ2-1; CDR3aa: CASSSEGVKLNEQFF
d_gene: TRBD1; v_gene: TRBV7-9; j_gene: TRBJ1-2; CDR3aa: CASSFGTGYGYTF